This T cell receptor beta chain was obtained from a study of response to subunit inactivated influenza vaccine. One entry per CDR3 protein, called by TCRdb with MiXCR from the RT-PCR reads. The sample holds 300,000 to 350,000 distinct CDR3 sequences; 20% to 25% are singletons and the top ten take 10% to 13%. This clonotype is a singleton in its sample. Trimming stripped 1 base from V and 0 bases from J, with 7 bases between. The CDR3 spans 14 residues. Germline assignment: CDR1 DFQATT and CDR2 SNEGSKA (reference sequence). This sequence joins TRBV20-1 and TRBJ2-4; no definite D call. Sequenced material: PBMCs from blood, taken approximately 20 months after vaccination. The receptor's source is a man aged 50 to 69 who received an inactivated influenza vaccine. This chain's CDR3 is CSARVRLAKNIQYF. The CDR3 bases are TGCAGTGCTAGAGTCCGATTAGCCAAAAACATTCAGTACTTC.